These 13 T cell receptor beta chains were all obtained from the same sample, sequenced in a study of T cell repertoires in cytomegalovirus infection. What these receptors recognize is not known. Each CDR3 protein is one row after TCRdb ran MiXCR on the reads. The sample consists of some 590,000 distinct CDR3 sequences, just under 40% of them appearing once. Here the sequenced sample was cultured PBMCs, taken from culture after CMV antigen stimulation. These receptors were taken from a human donor in good health (CMV status not recorded). Some clones in this sample may be carry-over from other donors' samples.

This chain links TRBV6-1 with TRBJ1-1; perhaps TRBD1 as D (5 bases). CDR1 and CDR2 (germline): MNHNS, SASEGT. The ends were cut back, 2 bases at V and 2 bases at J, with 18 bases in the middle. This CDR3 comprises 17 residues. The CDR3 spells CASSELIFDSVNTEAFF. CDR3 DNA sequence: TGTGCCAGCAGTGAACTAATCTTCGACAGTGTAAACACTGAAGCTTTCTTT.

The chain uses TRBV5-1 and TRBJ1-1; maybe TRBD1 (6 bases). This CDR3 spans 22 amino acids. V lost 2 bases and J lost 1, with 33 bases in between. The germline CDR1 and CDR2 sequences are SGHRS and YFSETQ. This CDR3 is CASSFRQAGHTLGRGANTEAFF. DNA of the CDR3: TGCGCCAGCAGCTTTCGCCAAGCCGGTCACACTCTTGGGCGGGGGGCGAACACTGAAGCTTTCTTT.

The chain has TRBV6-5 and TRBJ1-5; D is unclear. This CDR3 is built from 16 residues. Germline V lookup: CDR1 MNHEY, CDR2 SVGAGI. V lost 6 bases, J lost 1 base, and 16 bases lay in between. The CDR3 DNA sequence: TGTGCCAGCAGACGGTCCGCCGGCTTAAGCAATCAGCCCCAGCATTTT. Translating it yields CASRRSAGLSNQPQHF.

This rearrangement joins TRBV10-3 to TRBJ2-3; 14 nucleotides line up with TRBD2. The CDR3 has 19 amino acids. The trim removed 4 bases at V and 3 bases at J, leaving 12 bases unmatched. CDR1 ENHRY and CDR2 SYGVKD come from the germline V gene. The CDR3 reads CAISAPRGTSGRTTDTQYF. As DNA, the CDR3 is TGTGCCATCAGTGCCCCGAGGGGGACTAGCGGGAGAACAACAGATACGCAGTATTTT.

The J gene is TRBJ1-1, the V gene TRBV7-3; TRBD1 might be the D (5 bases). The V gene lost 2 bases and the J gene lost 5 bases, with 15 bases spanning the gap. The CDR3 is made up of 15 amino acids. CDR1 is SGHTA, CDR2 FQGTGA, per germline. The CDR3 is CASSLRGVMGTEAFF. In DNA form, the CDR3 reads TGTGCCAGCAGCTTACGGGGGGTGATGGGGACTGAAGCTTTCTTT.

This clonotype was seen a few times. The chain recombines TRBV7-9 with TRBJ1-1; 12 nucleotides agree with TRBD1. The CDR3 is made up of 16 amino acids. The germline V gene has CDR1 SEHNR and CDR2 FQNEAQ (reference sequence). V was pared by 5 bases and J by 4 bases, with 8 bases of the junction left unmatched. CDR3 nucleotide sequence: TGTGCCAGCAGCCCTAGGGGGACAGGGGGCATCACTGAAGCTTTCTTT. Residues: CASSPRGTGGITEAFF.

The chain uses TRBV12-3 or TRBV12-4 and TRBJ2-7; D not resolved. The CDR3 has 14 residues. V lost 2 bases, J lost 2 bases, and 10 bases lay in between. This chain's CDR3 is CASSLYDGTYEQYF. CDR3 in DNA: TGTGCCAGCAGTTTATACGACGGAACCTACGAGCAGTACTTC.

The chain joins TRBV2 to TRBJ2-7; possibly TRBD2 for D (5 bases). Between the trimmed V and J ends, which lost 6 bases and 1 base, there was a span of 13 bases. The length of the CDR3 is 14 residues. Germline CDR1 is SNHLY and CDR2 is FYNNEI. CDR3 nucleotide sequence: TGTGCCAGCAGAGCGACAAGCGGATCCTACGAGCAGTACTTC. Translated, it gives CASRATSGSYEQYF.

The rearrangement joins TRBV6-2 or TRBV6-3 to TRBJ2-7, with TRBD2 matching over 8 bases. V lost 2 bases to trimming and J lost 7 bases; unmatched junction nucleotides: 1. CDR3 length: 12 residues. Per the germline V gene, CDR1 is MNHEY and CDR2 is SVGEGT. The CDR3 here is CASSYKRGEQYF. The DNA of the CDR3 is TGTGCCAGCAGTTACAAGCGGGGGGAGCAGTACTTC.

CDR3 in amino acids: CASSRSTQYEQYF. The CDR3 nucleotides read TGTGCCAGCAGCCGATCAACCCAGTACGAGCAGTACTTC. This chain connects TRBV11-3 to TRBJ2-7; D not certain. Germline values: CDR1 SGHNT, CDR2 YENEEA. Trimming pared 5 bases from V and 4 bases from J, leaving 12 bases between. CDR3 length: 13 residues.

At least ten counts were recorded for this clonotype. The chain has TRBV7-2 and TRBJ2-3, with 8 nucleotides matching TRBD2. The length of the CDR3 is 16 residues. Germline V gene lookup returns CDR1 SGHTA and CDR2 FQGNSA. J gave up 5 bases and V 0 bases, and 7 bases lay outside the gene matches. Here the CDR3 DNA reads TGTGCCAGCAGCTTAGCGCGGCTAGCGGGCGGAGATACGCAGTATTTT. Encoded protein: CASSLARLAGGDTQYF.

CDR3 nucleotides: TGTGCCAGCAGCTTATTAGGGGTGAGCACTGAAGCTTTCTTT. Amino acid sequence: CASSLLGVSTEAFF. The V gene is TRBV7-9, the J gene TRBJ1-1; D perhaps matches TRBD1 (5 bases). Germline lookup yields CDR1 SEHNR and CDR2 FQNEAQ (reference sequence). The length of the CDR3 is 14 residues. V was cut by 2 bases and J by 4 bases, with 11 bases left in between. The whole variable domain, remainder taken from reference TRBV7-9 and TRBJ1-1, is DTGVSQNPRHKITKRGQNVTFRCDPISEHNRLYWYRQTLGQGPEFLTYFQNEAQLEKSRLLSDRFSAERPKGSFSTLEIQRTEQGDSAMYLCASSLLGVSTEAFFGQGTRLTVV.

This clonotype has more than one count but fewer than ten. J is TRBJ2-6 and V is TRBV7-8; D is possibly TRBD1 (7 bases). The germline V gene encodes CDR1 SGHVS and CDR2 FQNEAQ. The CDR3 sequence is 20 residues long. With 1 base removed from V and 0 bases from J, the gap between germline ends came to 19 bases. CDR3 loop: CASSLVGWQGGFSGANVLTF. DNA of the CDR3: TGTGCCAGCAGCTTAGTGGGTTGGCAGGGGGGATTCTCTGGGGCCAACGTCCTGACTTTC.